This record looks at one TCR beta chain sequence and its context. Its antigen is not known. In germline, CDR1 is SEHNR, CDR2 FQNEAQ (reference sequence). Unmatched junction bases numbered 12, after V lost 5 bases and J lost 4 bases. This CDR3 has 16 amino acids. Terminally differentiated effector memory CD45RA+ cells were excluded by CCR7 positive selection of CD45RO-negative cells. The sample originates from a study of shared clonotypes between healthy human individuals. Broader study findings: When naive CD4 clonotypes were compared across a few donors, around 5% were shared. Represented diversity, genetic and exposure-history alike, was limited by few donors.

Measured with immunoSEQ multiplex PCR; TCRdb has only the in-frame clones, and not every one. The data show about 2.1 million clones, about 94% seen once. The source material was naive CD8+ T cells from PBMCs. This sequence joins TRBV7-9 and TRBJ1-2, with TRBD1 matching 8 bases. The clonotype comes from a man between 18 and 29 years old in good health. Some clones in this sample may be carry-over from other donors' samples. CDR3 DNA: TGTGCCAGCAGCCAATCAGACAGGGGCTCGACCTATGGCTACACCTTC. This translates into CASSQSDRGSTYGYTF.